The rows below give T cell receptor beta chains drawn from one sample of a study of blood T cells in healthy people across ages. One entry per CDR3 protein results from TCRdb running MiXCR on the 5' RACE reads. The sample yields roughly 1,800,000 distinct CDR3 sequences, roughly 52% seen once. The sequencing sample was made of blood. The receptor set was obtained from a woman in her thirties or forties in good health. The conserved cysteine and the conserved F or W are not part of the CDR3 here. The D gene is left open where the match is weak.

d_call v_call cdr3_aa
NA TRBV27 ASSFLNPYKAKNIQY
NA TRBV20-1 SARTPFEQY
TRBD1 TRBV28 ASRGTGYNEQF
TRBD1 TRBV3-1 ASSASRGRPHEQY
TRBD2 TRBV7-8 ASSLRVSGGLQRTQY
NA TRBV6-6 ASSYSGTPQH
NA TRBV20-1 SGGETQY
NA TRBV5-1 ASSLAASLNYGYT
NA TRBV6-1 ASSETRINTNTQY
NA TRBV4-2 ASSLIRPIGAIHYEQY
NA TRBV28 AASVGTQETQY
NA TRBV6-5 ASRRTEGLNSPLH
NA TRBV15 ATRGSNEKLF
NA TRBV6-2/TRBV6-3 ASSYSARWGEQF
TRBD1 TRBV20-1 SALIQGASEQY
NA TRBV28 ASSVEPRYEQY
TRBD1 TRBV5-1 ASSPTGGDRIRNEQF
TRBD1 TRBV20-1 SALIRGLTEAF
NA TRBV27 ASSPPGVLANYGYT
NA TRBV12-3/TRBV12-4 ASSALGLTSTDTQY
TRBD2 TRBV20-1 SVIGRIYEQY
TRBD1 TRBV6-2/TRBV6-3 ASSVLTGTASNRPQH
NA TRBV2 ASSESGEVEVNYGYT
NA TRBV2 AGSEYGTQY
TRBD2 TRBV24-1 ATSDPETSGGQF
NA TRBV20-1 SASGRPLETQY
NA TRBV7-3 ASSITGESNSPLH
NA TRBV5-1 ARKRIGGGGKTQY
TRBD1 TRBV4-2 ASSRPGQRNTEAF
TRBD1 TRBV10-3 AISERGGNNQPQH
TRBD2 TRBV7-2 ASSLDGRGTQY
NA TRBV7-2 ASSPTWPGRQY